This T cell receptor beta chain was profiled in a study of ipilimumab plus nivolumab after autologous stem cell transplantation. The wider study: Median doses per patient: about five ipilimumab, 7 to 9 nivolumab.

Starting 14 to 28 days after autologous transplant, ipilimumab 1 mg/kg was given. Dosing: nivolumab 3 mg/kg IV, weeks 1, 4, 7, 10, then every two weeks to week 26. A remark on this clone: Its matching antigen is unknown.

The study's findings and limits: TCR repertoire, Treg phenotype and gut microbiota reportedly support more study of this approach.

The method was immunoSEQ multiplex PCR; TCRdb's version includes in-frame clones alone and lacks a portion of them. Of approximately 80,000 clones listed, over 80% are singletons. The CDR3 sequence is 13 residues long. V dropped 6 bases and J dropped 9; count of bases not matched to a gene: 9. Germline CDR1 is SNHLY and CDR2 is FYNNEI. The sequenced sample was PBMCs, obtained in a trial of ipilimumab plus nivolumab as post-transplant consolidation. The chain is built from TRBV2 and TRBJ1-1; TRBD1 matches at 8 bases. This TCR came from a male donor with diffuse large B-cell lymphoma. The CDR3 bases are TGTGCCAGCAGCCGACAGGGGCAGGGTAAAGCTTTCTTT. It translates to CASSRQGQGKAFF.